This is a list of T cell receptor beta chains from one sample in a study of T cells after yellow fever vaccination. MiXCR was run by TCRdb on the 5' RACE reads, yielding one entry per CDR3 protein. Of approximately 250,000 distinct CDR3 sequences listed, approximately 5.2% are singletons. Here the sequenced sample was CD4+ T cells sorted from PBMCs, taken on the day of the yellow fever booster vaccination. The receptors derive from a young man who received the YFV17D yellow fever vaccine. The CDR3 runs from the conserved cysteine through the conserved F or W. Each record gives: J gene, clone size, V gene, D gene, CDR3 DNA, CDR3 protein. A D gene is named only where the DNA matches it firmly. The size field is filled for only some rows; it gives once, few, many or a size class.

TRBJ1-2,many,TRBV6-1,-,TGTGCCAGCAGTGAAACGGACTATGGCTACACCTTC,CASSETDYGYTF
TRBJ2-6,many,TRBV7-2,TRBD2,TGTGCCAGCAGCTTAGGCGGGAGCTCTGGGGCCAACGTCCTGACTTTC,CASSLGGSSGANVLTF
TRBJ1-1,-,TRBV18,-,TGTGCCAGCTCACCAGAGAGTGTAAGAGGGAAAGCTTTCTTT,CASSPESVRGKAFF
TRBJ1-4,many,TRBV6-6,-,TGTGCCAGCAGTGATCTAGGAGGTGAAAAACTGTTTTTT,CASSDLGGEKLFF
TRBJ1-2,-,TRBV19,-,TGTGCCAGTACCTCGTGGGGGGCTGGCTACACCTTC,CASTSWGAGYTF
TRBJ2-1,-,TRBV28,TRBD1,TGTGCCAGCAGTGGGGAAGGAACAGGGGGTCCCTACAATGAGCAGTTCTTC,CASSGEGTGGPYNEQFF
TRBJ1-5,many,TRBV21-1,-,TGTGCCAGCAGCGTCCGGGTCGGTTGGAATCAGCCCCAGCATTTT,CASSVRVGWNQPQHF
TRBJ1-6,few,TRBV7-9,-,TGTGCCAGCAGCCCCCGGACAGCGGGGAATTCACCCCTCCACTTT,CASSPRTAGNSPLHF
TRBJ1-2,many,TRBV10-3,-,TGTGCCATCAGTGAGTCGGTTAACTATGGCTACACCTTC,CAISESVNYGYTF
TRBJ2-1,many,TRBV29-1,TRBD1,TGCAGCCCCAGACAGGGGGGTACCATCGACTTCAATGAGCAGTTCTTC,CSPRQGGTIDFNEQFF
TRBJ2-3,few,TRBV20-1,-,TGCAGTGCTAGAGATGTTCGCGGGCCGAGAACAGATACGCAGTATTTT,CSARDVRGPRTDTQYF
TRBJ1-5,many,TRBV20-1,-,TGCAGTGCTAGGCCGCGACGGGACCGTTTTGGTGGCAATCAGCCCCAGCATTTT,CSARPRRDRFGGNQPQHF
TRBJ1-1,-,TRBV7-2,-,TGTGCCAGCAGCTTAGAGCCAGGGGCCCTAGGAACGGTGGGTGACACTGAAGCTTTCTTT,CASSLEPGALGTVGDTEAFF
TRBJ1-2,many,TRBV29-1,-,TGCAGCGTTGGGCCAGAGGGGGGAGACGGCTATGGCTACACCTTC,CSVGPEGGDGYGYTF
TRBJ2-7,many,TRBV5-1,TRBD1,TGCGCCAGCAGCTCTGGACAGGGGCCTCTAATGAAGCAGTACTTC,CASSSGQGPLMKQYF
TRBJ1-1,few,TRBV19,-,TGTGCCACCCAGCACTGGTCCACTGAAGCTTTCTTT,CATQHWSTEAFF
TRBJ2-3,-,TRBV7-2,-,TGTGCCAGCAGCTTAGGGTTCAGCACAGATACGCAGTATTTT,CASSLGFSTDTQYF
TRBJ1-2,-,TRBV11-2,TRBD1,TGTGCCAGCAAGGGGGCCCATGGCTACACCTTC,CASKGAHGYTF
TRBJ2-1,-,TRBV5-1,TRBD2,TGCGCCAGCAGCTCCCTCAGCGGGGGGGTCAATGAGCAGTTCTTC,CASSSLSGGVNEQFF
TRBJ1-6,many,TRBV5-1,TRBD1,TGCGCCAGCAGGCCCGGACAGGGACTGAATTCACCCCTCCACTTT,CASRPGQGLNSPLHF
TRBJ2-6,few,TRBV5-1,TRBD1,TGCGCCAGCAGCTTGGGGATAACTACAGGGGTAGGGGCCAACGTCCTGACTTTC,CASSLGITTGVGANVLTF
TRBJ2-5,few,TRBV2,-,TGTGCCAGCAGTGAGCGTGAGACCCAGTACTTC,CASSERETQYF
TRBJ2-4,-,TRBV18,-,TGTGCCAGCTCACCACCGGGGAGTGTGAGGGGAAACATTCAGTACTTC,CASSPPGSVRGNIQYF
TRBJ2-1,many,TRBV20-1,-,TGCAGCGCTACGGACGGTCCGGATGAGCAGTTCTTC,CSATDGPDEQFF
TRBJ2-3,many,TRBV24-1,-,TGTGCCACCAGTGATTCGAGTGGCACGCAGTATTTT,CATSDSSGTQYF
TRBJ2-7,-,TRBV5-1,TRBD1,TGCGCCAGCAGAATGGGGTACAGGGGCTCCTACGAGCAGTACTTC,CASRMGYRGSYEQYF
TRBJ2-7,few,TRBV29-1,TRBD1,TGCAGCTTTCGAGCGACAGGGTTCGGCGAGCAGTACTTC,CSFRATGFGEQYF
TRBJ2-1,few,TRBV6-2/TRBV6-3,-,TGTGCCAGCAGTTACCAGGGACACACGAGCTCCTACAATGAGCAGTTCTTC,CASSYQGHTSSYNEQFF
TRBJ1-6,-,TRBV10-1,TRBD1,TGCGCCAGCAGCCCCCGGGACAGGGAACTATCACCCCTCCACTTT,CASSPRDRELSPLHF
TRBJ1-1,few,TRBV5-1,-,TGCGCCAGCCGCCGGGGGGACTTCACTGAAGCTTTCTTT,CASRRGDFTEAFF
TRBJ2-1,few,TRBV6-5,TRBD2,TGTGCCAGCAGGAACAGGACTAGCGGATACAATGAGCAGTTCTTC,CASRNRTSGYNEQFF
TRBJ1-1,many,TRBV20-1,TRBD1,TGCAGTGCTCCAGGGGGATTAAACACTGAAGCTTTCTTT,CSAPGGLNTEAFF
TRBJ2-7,many,TRBV7-2,-,TGTGCCAGCAGCTTAATTCGGGGCCCCCTCTACTTC,CASSLIRGPLYF
TRBJ1-5,-,TRBV6-2/TRBV6-3,TRBD1,TGTGCCAGCAGTTTACAATTCGGACAGGGGAGGGAGCCCCAGCATTTT,CASSLQFGQGREPQHF
TRBJ1-6,many,TRBV5-1,-,TGCGCCAGCAGCTCACAGGGCCCGGGATATAATTCACCCCTCCACTTT,CASSSQGPGYNSPLHF
TRBJ1-2,-,TRBV3-1,-,TGTGCCAGCAGCCAAGATGCGGGGTACTATGGCTACACCTTC,CASSQDAGYYGYTF
TRBJ1-2,-,TRBV7-8,-,TGTGCCAGCAGCTTAGAGACCGGGAGTTCCAAGCGTGGCTACACCTTC,CASSLETGSSKRGYTF
TRBJ1-5,few,TRBV6-2/TRBV6-3,-,TGTGCCAGCAGTTCTGGGGTGCCCCAGCATTTT,CASSSGVPQHF
TRBJ1-2,many,TRBV2,-,TGTGCCAGCAGTTACGAAATGGTCTTCTATGGCTACACCTTC,CASSYEMVFYGYTF
TRBJ1-6,-,TRBV15,TRBD1,TGTGCCACCAGCAGAGATGGAGGGGGCAGGTCACCCCTCCACTTT,CATSRDGGGRSPLHF
TRBJ2-1,-,TRBV4-3,-,TGCGCCAGCAGCCAAGACCAGGATGAGCAGTTCTTC,CASSQDQDEQFF